These 29 T cell receptor beta chains originate from one sample sequenced in a study of Ad26.COV2.S vaccination and SARS-CoV-2 variants. Documented treatment: around 19 received Ad26.COV2.S at low or high dose, single or two shots; roughly five received placebo; per-sample allocation not given. Specimens were obtained on day 63 following the first vaccine or placebo injection. Profiling relied on immunoSEQ multiplex PCR, and the TCRdb table lists in-frame clones only, not all of them. The table shows about 350,000 clones, with 88% occurring only once. The source was peripheral blood, collected in a trial of Ad26.COV2.S vaccine versus placebo. Receptor source: a person between 18 and 65 years old who received the Ad26.COV2.S COVID-19 vaccine or a placebo.

The rearrangement links TRBV27 to TRBJ2-7, with no clear D. V gave up 4 bases and J gave up 2 bases, with 3 bases separating them. The CDR3 sequence is 11 residues long. Looked up from germline, CDR1 is MNHEY and CDR2 is SMNVEV (reference sequence). The CDR3 DNA reads as TGTGCCAGCAGTTGGGCCTACGAGCAGTACTTC. Translated, it gives CASSWAYEQYF.

The rearrangement links TRBV6-2 or TRBV6-3 to TRBJ2-3; 8 nucleotides align to TRBD2. CDR1 and CDR2 from the germline V gene are MNHEY and SVGEGT. The V segment lost 5 bases and the J segment 5 bases; nucleotides outside the gene matches: 6. The CDR3 is 14 residues long. CDR3 bases: TGTGCCAGCAGTCTGAGCGGGAGAGGAGATACGCAGTATTTT. Its translation is CASSLSGRGDTQYF.

The rearrangement uses TRBV11-3 and TRBJ2-2; 10 bases are a match to TRBD1. This CDR3 spans 16 amino acids. V shed 5 bases and J 8 bases; nucleotides not matched to a gene: 11. The germline V gene encodes CDR1 SGHNT and CDR2 YENEEA. Here the CDR3 reads CASSQLRGTGAGELFF. CDR3 DNA: TGTGCCAGCAGCCAACTCCGGGGGACAGGGGCTGGGGAGCTGTTTTTT.

The chain links TRBV18 to TRBJ2-7, with 11 bases fitting TRBD1. After removal of 8 bases from V and 11 bases from J, the junction contained 14 bases not matched to a gene. The CDR3 has 14 residues. Germline CDR1 is KGHSH and CDR2 is LQKENI. In DNA form, the CDR3 reads TGTGCCAGCCCACGGGACAGGGGGATCGCGTCGGAGTACTTC. This translates into CASPRDRGIASEYF.

The chain joins TRBV11-2 to TRBJ1-2; no definite D call. The CDR3 is made up of 14 amino acids. Trimming removed 0 bases at V and 4 bases at J, with 9 bases between. CDR1 and CDR2 from the germline V gene are SGHAT and FQNNGV. Here the CDR3 reads CASSLDEQIYGYTF. Written as DNA, the CDR3 is TGTGCCAGCAGCTTAGACGAACAGATCTATGGCTACACCTTC.

The chain joins TRBV7-9 to TRBJ1-1; possible D gene TRBD1, 5 bases. Trimming left V 4 bases short and J 4 bases short, with 13 bases between. Germline CDR1 SEHNR, CDR2 FQNEAQ (reference sequence). The CDR3 is 14 residues long. The CDR3, as DNA: TGTGCCAGCAGCTATGACAGCGGGGGCACTGAAGCTTTCTTT. This translates into CASSYDSGGTEAFF.

V usage is TRBV24-1 and J usage is TRBJ2-5, with D unclear. CDR3 length: 12 residues. Germline V lookup: CDR1 KGHDR, CDR2 SFDVKD. V lost 9 bases to trimming and J lost 5 bases, with 12 bases between them. This CDR3 reads CATHEDSETQYF. CDR3 bases: TGTGCCACCCACGAGGATTCGGAGACCCAGTACTTC.

The rearrangement links TRBV11-1 to TRBJ1-2; no clear D gene. CDR3 length: 14 residues. V lost 1 base and J 4 bases, leaving 10 bases between the germline ends. CDR1 and CDR2 from the germline V gene are SGHAT and FQDESV (reference sequence). In DNA, the CDR3 is TGTGCCAGCAGCTTAGATTTTACCAGCTATGGCTACACCTTC. This sequence encodes CASSLDFTSYGYTF.

J is TRBJ2-1 and V is TRBV18; 10 bases line up with TRBD1. The CDR3 runs 16 residues. Per the germline V gene, CDR1 is KGHSH and CDR2 is LQKENI. V shed 0 bases and J 4 bases; nucleotides not matched to a gene: 3. CDR3 in amino acids: CASSPPGQGIYNEQFF. The CDR3 DNA reads TGTGCCAGCTCACCACCGGGACAGGGGATATACAATGAGCAGTTCTTC.

This clone appeared a single time. The chain has TRBV7-3 and TRBJ2-1, with D possibly matching TRBD2 (5 bases). Between the trimmed V and J ends, which lost 5 bases and 2 bases, there was a span of 10 bases. This CDR3 region has 14 residues. Germline assignment: CDR1 SGHTA and CDR2 FQGTGA. The CDR3 sequence is CASSQPGTYNEQFF. In nucleotides, the CDR3 is TGTGCCAGCAGCCAACCGGGAACCTACAATGAGCAGTTCTTC.

V is TRBV12-3 or TRBV12-4 and J is TRBJ2-7, with 9 bases that match TRBD2. Trimming cost V 5 bases and J 3 bases; bases outside gene matches: 2. The CDR3 length is 13 residues. The CDR3 protein is CASSPTSGYEQYF. The CDR3 DNA reads TGTGCCAGCAGTCCGACTAGCGGCTACGAGCAGTACTTC.

V is TRBV7-9 and J is TRBJ2-3; 9 bases map to TRBD2. Germline CDR1 and CDR2: SEHNR and FQNEAQ (reference sequence). The J segment lost 0 bases and the V segment lost 5 bases, leaving 3 bases of the junction unmatched. The CDR3 consists of 15 residues. CDR3 residues: CASSQTSGSTDTQYF. The CDR3 nucleotides are TGTGCCAGCAGCCAAACTAGCGGGAGCACAGATACGCAGTATTTT. Full variable domain (rest looked up from reference TRBV7-9 and TRBJ2-3): DTGVSQNPRHKITKRGQNVTFRCDPISEHNRLYWYRQTLGQGPEFLTYFQNEAQLEKSRLLSDRFSAERPKGSFSTLEIQRTEQGDSAMYLCASSQTSGSTDTQYFGPGTRLTVL.

This sequence joins TRBV28 and TRBJ2-2, with D maybe TRBD2 (7 bases). Between the trimmed V and J ends, which lost 3 bases and 6 bases, there was a span of 20 bases. The length of the CDR3 is 17 residues. The germline gives CDR1 MDHEN, CDR2 SYDVKM. The CDR3 region has the DNA TGTGCCAGCAGTTTTTTACGGGGGGCTACTATAGCCGGGGAGCTGTTTTTT. Protein: CASSFLRGATIAGELFF.

CDR3 DNA: TGTGCCAGCAGCTTAGGGGTAAATGAGGTAGCTTTCTTT. Translated, it gives CASSLGVNEVAFF. The chain uses TRBV7-2 and TRBJ1-1; D remains unclear. The CDR3 extends over 13 amino acids. CDR1 is SGHTA, CDR2 FQGNSA, per germline. Trimming took off 1 base at V and 10 bases at J, with 13 bases between the two ends.

This clone was counted a single time. The chain uses TRBV29-1 and TRBJ1-4; the D is unclear. Deletions cut 4 bases from V and 2 bases from J, with 8 bases between. CDR3 size: 13 residues. Germline CDR1 and CDR2: SQVTM and ANQGSEA. The CDR3 nucleotides are TGCAGCGTTGGGGAGGGTACTAATGAAAAACTGTTTTTT. It encodes CSVGEGTNEKLFF.

This chain joins TRBV7-2 and TRBJ2-3; D perhaps matches TRBD2 (5 bases). Germline lookup yields CDR1 SGHTA and CDR2 FQGNSA. The CDR3 consists of 13 residues. V was clipped by 5 bases and J by 3 bases, with 9 bases between them. CDR3: CASSPLGTDTQYF. The CDR3 region has the DNA TGTGCCAGCAGCCCACTAGGGACAGATACGCAGTATTTT.

The rearrangement links TRBV19 to TRBJ2-3; TRBD1 is a possible D gene (6 bases). Germline assignment: CDR1 LNHDA and CDR2 SQIVND (reference sequence). The CDR3 is made up of 15 amino acids. Between the trimmed V and J ends, which lost 3 bases and 4 bases, there was a span of 14 bases. The CDR3 DNA follows: TGTGCCAGTAGTATTTCCAGGGGTTACGCAGATACGCAGTATTTT. Its protein product is CASSISRGYADTQYF.

The V call is TRBV6-5, the J call TRBJ1-4, with D unclear. The CDR3 spans 14 residues. Trimming cost V 8 bases and J 8 bases, with 18 bases left between them. The germline V gene encodes CDR1 MNHEY and CDR2 SVGAGI. The CDR3 spells CASGPIRGDEKLFF. Here the CDR3 DNA reads TGTGCCAGCGGACCAATCCGGGGAGACGAAAAACTGTTTTTT.

The chain links TRBV11-2 to TRBJ1-1; the D gene is possibly TRBD1 (5 bases). This CDR3 has 15 amino acids. V lost 0 bases and J lost 4, with 12 bases in between. Germline V gene sequence: CDR1 SGHAT, CDR2 FQNNGV. CDR3: CASSLEGAGVTEAFF. DNA of the CDR3: TGTGCCAGCAGCTTAGAAGGGGCGGGGGTCACTGAAGCTTTCTTT.

The chain couples TRBV7-2 to TRBJ2-5; the match to TRBD2 covers 7 bases. CDR1 and CDR2 from the germline V gene are SGHTA and FQGNSA. This CDR3 spans 15 amino acids. J lost 2 bases, V lost 2 bases, and 5 bases had no gene match. CDR3 sequence reads: CASSLSGGGQETQYF. CDR3 in DNA: TGTGCCAGCAGCTTATCCGGGGGAGGGCAAGAGACCCAGTACTTC.

The genes are TRBV28 and TRBJ2-7; tentative D call: TRBD2 (6 bases). From germline, CDR1 is MDHEN and CDR2 SYDVKM. V shed 6 bases and J shed 4 bases, with 13 bases lying between them. CDR3 size: 13 residues. CDR3 in amino acids: CASSFGGQYEQYF. The CDR3 nucleotides are TGTGCCAGCAGCTTCGGGGGTCAATACGAGCAGTACTTC.

The chain couples TRBV6-4 to TRBJ2-7; 7 nucleotides agree with TRBD2. CDR1 is MRHNA, CDR2 SNTAGT, per germline. V was clipped by 7 bases and J by 5 bases; unmatched bases: 5. The CDR3 consists of 12 residues. CDR3: CASTLAAHEQYF. The CDR3 DNA reads as TGTGCCAGCACCCTAGCGGCCCACGAGCAGTACTTC.

The V and J genes are TRBV19 and TRBJ1-5; 8 nucleotides line up with TRBD1. J lost 3 bases, V lost 6 bases, and 10 bases had no gene match. CDR3 length equals 16 residues. Germline V lookup: CDR1 LNHDA, CDR2 SQIVND (reference sequence). For the CDR3, the DNA is TGTGCCAGTAGGGGAGGACAGGGCCTTAACAATCAGCCCCAGCATTTT. Residues: CASRGGQGLNNQPQHF.

The chain joins TRBV29-1 to TRBJ2-7, with a possible D match to TRBD1 (6 bases). Germline CDR1 SQVTM, CDR2 ANQGSEA. Trimming cost V 6 bases and J 6 bases, with 15 bases left between them. The CDR3 totals 12 residues. This CDR3 reads CSVTRGRGEQYF. Written as DNA, the CDR3 is TGCAGCGTCACCAGGGGAAGGGGCGAGCAGTACTTC.

This rearrangement joins TRBV19 to TRBJ1-3, with D tentatively TRBD1 (6 bases). CDR1 and CDR2 (germline): LNHDA, SQIVND (reference sequence). The CDR3 is 17 amino acids. V was cut by 3 bases and J by 2 bases, with 17 bases left in between. This CDR3 reads CASSILWDTKTGNTIYF. In nucleotides, the CDR3 is TGTGCCAGTAGTATTCTTTGGGACACAAAAACTGGAAACACCATATATTTT.

V usage is TRBV6-5 and J usage is TRBJ2-1; 9 nucleotides line up with TRBD2. Per germline, CDR1 MNHEY and CDR2 SVGAGI. V dropped 5 bases and J dropped 7; count of bases not matched to a gene: 9. The CDR3 extends over 15 amino acids. The CDR3 spells CASSRIAGVSNEQFF. CDR3 nucleotides: TGTGCCAGCAGTCGAATAGCGGGAGTGAGTAATGAGCAGTTCTTC.

The chain uses TRBV3-1 (or the pseudogene TRBV3-2) and TRBJ1-4, with D unclear. Trimming stripped 1 base from V and 3 bases from J, with 9 bases between. The length of the CDR3 is 15 residues. Germline V gives CDR1 LGHDT, CDR2 YNNKEL (reference sequence). The CDR3 nucleotides are TGTGCCAGCAGCCAAGGGGTTACCTCTAATGAAAAACTGTTTTTT. Translation: CASSQGVTSNEKLFF.

The chain recombines TRBV7-9 with TRBJ2-7, with D maybe TRBD2 (6 bases). CDR3 length: 15 amino acids. Per the germline V gene, CDR1 is SEHNR and CDR2 is FQNEAQ (reference sequence). Trimming left V 1 base short and J 0 bases short, with 10 bases between. The CDR3: CASSLVPSVSYEQYF. The CDR3 region has the DNA TGTGCCAGCAGCTTAGTCCCTAGCGTCTCCTACGAGCAGTACTTC.

The chain employs TRBV7-9 and TRBJ2-5; TRBD2 aligns across 8 bases. Trimming at V came to 6 bases and at J to 4 bases, leaving 16 bases not matched to a gene. Looked up from germline, CDR1 is SEHNR and CDR2 is FQNEAQ (reference sequence). The CDR3 spans 17 residues. CDR3 region: CASSNRAAGVSRETQYF. Written as DNA, the CDR3 is TGTGCCAGCAGTAACAGAGCAGCGGGAGTGTCAAGAGAGACCCAGTACTTC.